This T cell receptor beta chain was retrieved from a study of human T cells and chemical hapten exposure. General study points: Clustering by CDR3 similarity yielded significantly more large clusters from expanded TCRs than controls.

J was trimmed by 3 bases and V by 5 bases; bases with no gene match: 3. In germline, CDR1 is SEHNR, CDR2 FQNEAQ (reference sequence). The CDR3 sequence is 14 residues long. The sample's time point: pre-sensitization, week 0. Treatment given: therapeutic diphenylcyclopropenone sensitization with weekly scalp DPC. Only after blood had been drawn was each patch test applied. This clonotype occurred many times. Its antigen is unknown. Library construction involved attaching unique molecular identifiers to individual cDNA molecules, which allowed quantitative, reproducible TCR counting. TCRdb independently ran MiXCR on the RACE reads; one entry per CDR3 protein. The sample carries around 300,000 distinct CDR3 sequences, 7.7% recorded once.

The sequence derives from a man aged 18 to 30 with alopecia areata. Some clones in this sample may be carry-over from other donors' samples. V usage is TRBV7-9 and J usage is TRBJ1-4; 7 nucleotides match TRBD1. The material sequenced was whole blood, taken in connection with sensitization to the hapten diphenylcyclopropenone (DPC). The CDR3 DNA reads as TGTGCCAGCAGCCGGGACAGAGCTAATGAAAAACTGTTTTTT. Encoded protein: CASSRDRANEKLFF.